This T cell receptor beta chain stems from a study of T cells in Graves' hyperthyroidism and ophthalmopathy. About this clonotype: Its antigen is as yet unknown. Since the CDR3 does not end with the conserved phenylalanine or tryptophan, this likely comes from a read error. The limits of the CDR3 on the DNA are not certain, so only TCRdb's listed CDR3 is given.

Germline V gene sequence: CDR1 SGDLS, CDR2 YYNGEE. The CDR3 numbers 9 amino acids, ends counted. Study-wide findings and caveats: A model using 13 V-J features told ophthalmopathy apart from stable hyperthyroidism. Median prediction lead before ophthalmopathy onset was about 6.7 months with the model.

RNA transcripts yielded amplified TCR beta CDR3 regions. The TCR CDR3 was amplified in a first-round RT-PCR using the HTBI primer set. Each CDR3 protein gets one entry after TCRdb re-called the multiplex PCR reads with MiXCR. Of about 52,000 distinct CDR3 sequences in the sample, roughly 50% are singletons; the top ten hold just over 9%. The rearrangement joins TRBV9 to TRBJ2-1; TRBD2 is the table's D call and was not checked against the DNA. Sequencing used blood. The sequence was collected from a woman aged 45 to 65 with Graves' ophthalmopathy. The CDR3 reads CASSVGIAG.